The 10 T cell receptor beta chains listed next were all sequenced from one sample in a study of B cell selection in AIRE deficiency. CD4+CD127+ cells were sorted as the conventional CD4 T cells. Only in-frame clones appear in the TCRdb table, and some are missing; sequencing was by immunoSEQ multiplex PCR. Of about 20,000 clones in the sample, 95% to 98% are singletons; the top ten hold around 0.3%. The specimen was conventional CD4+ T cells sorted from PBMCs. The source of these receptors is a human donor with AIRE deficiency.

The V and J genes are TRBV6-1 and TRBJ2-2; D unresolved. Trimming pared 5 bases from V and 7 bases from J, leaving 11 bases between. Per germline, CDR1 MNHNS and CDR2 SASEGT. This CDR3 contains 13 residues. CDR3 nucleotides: TGTGCCAGCAGTTTCCAGATGGGCGGGGAGCTGTTTTTT. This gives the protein CASSFQMGGELFF.

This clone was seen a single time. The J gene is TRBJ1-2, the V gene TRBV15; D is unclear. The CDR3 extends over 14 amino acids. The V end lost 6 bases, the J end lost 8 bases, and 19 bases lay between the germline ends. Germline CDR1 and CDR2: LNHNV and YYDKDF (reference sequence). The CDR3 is CATRSGPAAGGYTF. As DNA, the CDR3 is TGTGCCACCAGGTCAGGCCCCGCAGCGGGGGGCTACACCTTC.

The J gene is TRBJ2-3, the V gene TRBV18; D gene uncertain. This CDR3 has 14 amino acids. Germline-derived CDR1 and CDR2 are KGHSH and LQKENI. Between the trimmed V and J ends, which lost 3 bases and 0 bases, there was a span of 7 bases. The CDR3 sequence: CASSPLSSTDTQYF. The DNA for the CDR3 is TGTGCCAGCTCACCGCTATCTAGCACAGATACGCAGTATTTT.

Here the CDR3 DNA reads TGTGCCAGCAGCTATCGGGCGCGGGGTGGCACTGAAGCTTTCTTT. Translating it yields CASSYRARGGTEAFF. The chain links TRBV11-3 to TRBJ1-1; D ambiguous. The V end was cut by 4 bases, the J end by 4 bases, with 16 bases between. CDR1 is SGHNT, CDR2 YENEEA, per germline. CDR3 length: 15 residues.

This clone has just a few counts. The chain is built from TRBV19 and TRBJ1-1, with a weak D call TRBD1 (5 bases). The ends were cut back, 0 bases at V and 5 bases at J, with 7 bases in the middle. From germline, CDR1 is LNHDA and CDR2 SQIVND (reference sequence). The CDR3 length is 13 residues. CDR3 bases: TGTGCCAGTAGTATAGATGGGGGAACTGAAGCTTTCTTT. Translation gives CASSIDGGTEAFF.

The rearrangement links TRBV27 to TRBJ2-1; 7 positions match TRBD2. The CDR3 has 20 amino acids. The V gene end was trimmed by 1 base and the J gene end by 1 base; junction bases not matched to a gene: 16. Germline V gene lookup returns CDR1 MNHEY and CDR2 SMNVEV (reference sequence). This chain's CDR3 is CASSLLGLAVTRQSYNEQFF. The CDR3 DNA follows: TGTGCCAGCAGTTTATTGGGCCTAGCGGTAACCCGTCAATCCTACAATGAGCAGTTCTTC.

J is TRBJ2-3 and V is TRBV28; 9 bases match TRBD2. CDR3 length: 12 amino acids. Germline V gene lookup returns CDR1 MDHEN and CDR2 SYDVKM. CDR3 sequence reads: CGAGGITDTQYF. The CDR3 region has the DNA TGTGGCGCGGGGGGGATCACAGATACGCAGTATTTT.

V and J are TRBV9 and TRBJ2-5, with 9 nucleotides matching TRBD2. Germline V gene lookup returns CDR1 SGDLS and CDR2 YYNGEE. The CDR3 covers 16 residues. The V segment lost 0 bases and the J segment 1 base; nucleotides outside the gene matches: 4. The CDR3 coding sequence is TGTGCCAGCAGCGTAGCGGCTAGCGGGGTCCAAGAGACCCAGTACTTC. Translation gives CASSVAASGVQETQYF.

CDR3 loop: CASSHLAGRTGELFF. The DNA for the CDR3 is TGCGCCAGCAGCCATCTTGCAGGGAGGACCGGGGAGCTGTTTTTT. The chain couples TRBV4-3 to TRBJ2-2; TRBD2 might be the D (6 bases). The CDR3 is 15 residues long. Germline assignment: CDR1 LGHNA and CDR2 YSLEER. V gave up 3 bases and J gave up 5 bases, with 13 bases separating them.

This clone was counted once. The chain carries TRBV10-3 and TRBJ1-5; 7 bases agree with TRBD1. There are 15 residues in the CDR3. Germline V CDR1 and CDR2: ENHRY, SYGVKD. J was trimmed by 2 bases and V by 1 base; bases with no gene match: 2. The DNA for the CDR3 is TGTGCCATCAGTGAGTGGGGACAGCGCAATCAGCCCCAGCATTTT. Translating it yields CAISEWGQRNQPQHF.